The present entry profiles one T cell receptor (beta chain) with its context. Its binding antigen is unknown. Base quality data are lacking; no much larger clone is found one base away. Using the deep immunoSEQ assay, TCR CDR3 regions were amplified from genomic DNA by multiplex PCR. Extracted genomic DNA from each cell subset was distributed evenly across all wells of several immunoSEQ 96-well plates, and each plate was treated as a replicate. For sorted subsets, 200 to 250 ng genomic DNA, equal to some 28,000 T cell genomes, was loaded into each replicate PCR. Purified libraries were quantified with a Qubit 3.0 fluorometer, sized on a Bioanalyzer 2100, and re-quantified with the KAPA Library Quantification kit. Every immunoSEQ 96-well plate was sequenced on a separate single-read 150-cycle Illumina NextSeq 550 flow cell. Per the original workflow: Because the immunoSEQ output held only junctional sequences and lacked quality scores, the filtering could not match the filtering applied to full-length reads. Sequences were annotated with PyIR, a Python wrapper for IgBLAST v1.9, using IMGT germline references to assign V/J genes and CDR3. Reads with weak V/J assignments (E-value above 1e-6), missing CDR3, stop codons, out-of-frame junctions, or ambiguous translated residues were removed. V3J clonotypes were defined as sequences sharing an identical inferred V gene, J gene, and CDR3 amino acid sequence. To compute the percentage overlap between repertoires, the number of shared unique clonotypes was divided by the size of the smaller repertoire. Three approaches were used to assess repertoire richness: RTK rarefaction, the Chao1 estimator, and Recon v2.1 estimates of unobserved clonotypes. OLGA was used to compute generation probabilities for all TCRbeta clonotypes that the gDNA method yielded from a handful of donors. TCRdb mirrors the immuneACCESS table, restricted to in-frame sequences. Some clones are absent from its copies; in checked studies, under half trace to an unresolved V gene, and the reason for the others is unknown. That table gives V, J and clone size, and the DNA gave D and trimming. In all, the sample holds around 2.3 million clones, and roughly 95% of those were seen once. The leading ten clones occupy 0.13% of the sample.

Healthy HIV-negative adults with no recently reported acute infections or vaccinations were included as donors. Every donor was a Caucasian adult residing in Nashville, Tennessee, USA. CD4+ T cells were enriched through magnetic negative selection, after which naive cells were positively selected on CD45RA and the remaining negative fraction served as the memory subset. Blood was obtained by leukapheresis, after which PBMCs were separated by Ficoll-Histopaque density gradient centrifugation and cryopreserved in liquid nitrogen vapor phase. Purity and quantity of every magnetically sorted T cell population were checked by analytical flow cytometry. Each sorted fraction had its genomic DNA isolated and then quantified by UV absorbance on a Nanodrop 2000c. This sample was taken from a study of shared clonotypes between healthy human individuals (dated by TCRdb to 2020 to 2022). Regarding the research as a whole: The cohort comprised two women and a few men aged 18 to 49 years. For each donor, three plates each were used for CD4 naive and CD4 memory, two plates were used for CD8 naive, and one plate was used for CD8 memory. Each donor's leukapheresis produced roughly between about 0.8 and 8.9 billion PBMCs. Libraries were prepared and TCR repertoires were sequenced by different laboratories using diverse techniques, in order to increase sequencing depth and limit assay-specific biases. To estimate repertoire size and how much clonotypes are shared between individuals, the study performed deep sequencing of blood TCR repertoires from roughly five healthy adults.

Points the paper makes about the study in general: The genetic and exposure-history diversity represented was limited by the small number of donors. Higher generation probabilities were observed for clonotypes shared by all four sorted-subset donors than for non-shared clonotypes. Sampling was restricted to blood, and TCR repertoires in tissue are likely to differ from TCR repertoires in blood. Larger estimated clonotype richness was generally found for naive subsets than for memory subsets. Sharing across a handful of donors was observed for 5% to 6.5% of naive CD4, 3% to 3.5% of naive CD8, 2.3% of memory CD4, and roughly 0.4% of memory CD8 clonotypes. Incomplete sequencing was indicated by rarefaction of sorted-subset datasets, despite the large sequencing depth. Pairwise subsampling led to the expectation that sequencing depth would affect the degree of clonotype sharing among donors.

The sequenced sample consisted of naive CD4+ T cells sorted from blood. In the paper's terms, the cell subset or site label means: CD45RA+ positively selected. The source of this sequence is a young man in good health.

The base sequence is TGTGCCAGCAGCTTGAGCCTTGCGGGCAACACTGAAGCTTTCTTT. It translates as CASSLSLAGNTEAFF. The chain employs TRBV5-6 and TRBJ1-1; the D segment cannot be called with confidence. Trimming at the junction amounts to 1 base on V and 2 bases on J, and the germline ends lie 12 bases apart. From cysteine to phenylalanine, the CDR3 is 15 amino acids long. The kept DNA is CDR3 alone, 45 bases in frame from the first base. Sequences SGHDT (CDR1) and YYEEEE (CDR2) are obtained from the germline V gene.